These 29 T cell receptor beta chains were all obtained from the same sample, sequenced in a study of cytomegalovirus exposure and HLA in healthy donors. Primers included in the PCR were 60 Vbeta and 13 Jbeta primers. Sequencing was performed with immunoSEQ multiplex PCR; in TCRdb, only in-frame clones are kept and a portion is missing. The profile covers 85,000 to 100,000 clones, with 65% to 85% appearing a single time and about 3.5% taken by the ten largest. What was sequenced was PBMCs. The receptor set was obtained from a man aged 35-49 years in good health and CMV-seronegative.

The rearrangement uses TRBV29-1 and TRBJ2-5; D is undetermined. Germline V lookup: CDR1 SQVTM, CDR2 ANQGSEA. This CDR3 is built from 11 residues. With 4 bases removed from V and 1 base from J, the gap between germline ends came to 4 bases. The CDR3 sequence: CSVASQETQYF. The CDR3 DNA sequence: TGCAGCGTTGCCAGCCAAGAGACCCAGTACTTC.

This chain joins TRBV6-1 and TRBJ1-4, with 10 bases identical to TRBD1. This CDR3 comprises 15 residues. The V segment lost 4 bases and the J segment 6 bases; nucleotides outside the gene matches: 5. Germline CDR1 reads MNHNS; CDR2 reads SASEGT. The CDR3 here is CASSGRGTGDEKLFF. The CDR3 DNA follows: TGTGCCAGCAGTGGACGCGGGACAGGGGATGAAAAACTGTTTTTT.

V gene TRBV7-3 combines with J gene TRBJ2-3; 11 bases line up with TRBD2. The V gene end was trimmed by 0 bases and the J gene end by 3 bases; junction bases not matched to a gene: 5. Germline-derived CDR1 and CDR2 are SGHTA and FQGTGA. The CDR3 covers 17 residues. CDR3 nucleotides: TGTGCCAGCAGCTTAACGTGGGCTAGCGGGGGGACAGATACGCAGTATTTT. This translates into CASSLTWASGGTDTQYF.

The table lists this clone with a count of one. V gene TRBV6-1 combines with J gene TRBJ2-7; 8 nucleotides match TRBD1. CDR3 size: 14 residues. Trimming removed 3 bases from V and 0 bases from J; junction bases left unmatched: 1. The germline CDR1 and CDR2 sequences are MNHNS and SASEGT. In DNA form, the CDR3 reads TGTGCCAGCAGTGAGACAGGGGACTCCTACGAGCAGTACTTC. It specifies CASSETGDSYEQYF.

J is TRBJ2-2 and V is TRBV2; a weak D match, TRBD1 (6 bases). CDR3 length: 14 residues. CDR1 is SNHLY, CDR2 FYNNEI, per germline. V lost 6 bases, J lost 2 bases, and 10 bases lay in between. CDR3 sequence reads: CASRYRVNTGELFF. The CDR3 DNA reads as TGTGCCAGCAGGTACAGGGTAAACACCGGGGAGCTGTTTTTT.

Written as DNA, the CDR3 is TGTGCCAGCAGCGGATTAGCGGGGGGCCTGACCGGGGAGCTGTTTTTT. Encoded protein: CASSGLAGGLTGELFF. This rearrangement joins TRBV9 to TRBJ2-2, with 10 bases that match TRBD2. The V segment lost 3 bases and the J segment 5 bases; nucleotides outside the gene matches: 7. Germline V lookup: CDR1 SGDLS, CDR2 YYNGEE. The CDR3 sequence is 16 residues long.

V and J are TRBV28 and TRBJ2-5, with 10 bases identical to TRBD1. The DNA end lines up better with TRBJ2-7; the J call may be wrong. Germline values: CDR1 MDHEN, CDR2 SYDVKM. The CDR3 extends over 18 amino acids. DNA of the CDR3: TGTGCCAGCAGTATTTTGACAGGGGGCTTCTTTAGCTCCTACGAGCAGTACTTC. It encodes CASSILTGGFFSSYEQYF.

This clone is a singleton in its sample. The chain combines TRBV5-8 with TRBJ2-6; D is unclear. From germline, CDR1 is SGHTS and CDR2 YDEGEE. The ends were cut back, 4 bases at V and 2 bases at J, with 7 bases in the middle. The CDR3 has 14 residues. CDR3 DNA: TGTGCCAGCAGCGTTACAGCTGGGGCCAACGTCCTGACTTTC. Translating it yields CASSVTAGANVLTF.

The chain recombines TRBV9 with TRBJ1-4, with D perhaps matching TRBD1 (6 bases). CDR3 size: 15 residues. In germline, CDR1 is SGDLS, CDR2 YYNGEE. V was clipped by 2 bases and J by 8 bases, with 16 bases between them. The CDR3 spells CASSVGTPKGEKLFF. As DNA, the CDR3 is TGTGCCAGCAGCGTCGGGACACCGAAGGGAGAAAAACTGTTTTTT.

CDR3 sequence (DNA): TGTGCCTGGAAAGGGGAGGGCAGCCTCACAGATACGCAGTATTTT. Amino acid sequence: CAWKGEGSLTDTQYF. The chain couples TRBV30 to TRBJ2-3; 7 bases match TRBD2. V lost 4 bases to trimming and J lost 2 bases; unmatched junction nucleotides: 9. Germline CDR1 reads GTSNPN; CDR2 reads SVGIG (reference sequence). The CDR3 sequence is 15 residues long.

The V gene is TRBV2, the J gene TRBJ1-5; TRBD1 matches 9 bases. Germline CDR1 and CDR2: SNHLY and FYNNEI. The CDR3 is 15 residues long. Losses at the gene ends were 5 bases for V and 0 bases for J; bases not matched to a gene: 2. This chain's CDR3 is CASSLQGASNQPQHF. Written as DNA, the CDR3 is TGTGCCAGCAGTCTACAGGGGGCTAGCAATCAGCCCCAGCATTTT.

The DNA of the CDR3 is TGTGCCAGCAGTGAACTGTCCCAGGGCACCGGGGAGCTGTTTTTT. Translating it yields CASSELSQGTGELFF. The chain combines TRBV2 with TRBJ2-2; possibly TRBD1 for D (5 bases). The germline CDR1 and CDR2 sequences are SNHLY and FYNNEI. Trimming pared 2 bases from V and 4 bases from J, leaving 11 bases between. The length of the CDR3 is 15 residues.

This rearrangement joins TRBV19 to TRBJ1-5; 8 nucleotides align to TRBD1. J gave up 3 bases and V 2 bases, and 3 bases lay outside the gene matches. The CDR3 is 15 amino acids. Germline V gives CDR1 LNHDA, CDR2 SQIVND (reference sequence). The chain's CDR3 is CASSIQGAINQPQHF. The DNA for the CDR3 is TGTGCCAGTAGTATACAGGGGGCAATCAATCAGCCCCAGCATTTT.

V is TRBV7-8 and J is TRBJ2-7; 11 bases map to TRBD2. From germline, CDR1 is SGHVS and CDR2 FQNEAQ. The ends lost 5 bases at V and 3 bases at J; junction bases unmatched: 6. CDR3 length: 15 amino acids. CDR3 loop: CASSEGTSGSYEQYF. DNA of the CDR3: TGTGCCAGCAGCGAGGGAACTAGCGGGAGCTACGAGCAGTACTTC.

This clone has only a few counts. The chain couples TRBV18 to TRBJ1-5; 9 nucleotides line up with TRBD1. The CDR3 contains 15 residues. With 8 bases clipped from V and 3 bases from J, the junction kept 8 bases outside the gene matches. Germline CDR1 KGHSH, CDR2 LQKENI. The CDR3 region is CASGPGTGFNQPQHF. The CDR3, as DNA: TGTGCCAGCGGTCCCGGGACAGGGTTCAATCAGCCCCAGCATTTT.

In its sample, this clone was seen a few times. V and J are TRBV6-5 and TRBJ2-5; maybe TRBD2 (7 bases). CDR3 length equals 14 residues. Germline CDR1 is MNHEY and CDR2 is SVGAGI. Trimming stripped 4 bases from V and 5 bases from J, with 14 bases between. The CDR3, as DNA: TGTGCCAGCAGTTCTAGGGGGGGCCGGGAGACCCAGTACTTC. This translates into CASSSRGGRETQYF.

This clone was counted only a few times. The genes are TRBV6-4 and TRBJ2-1, with 7 bases aligning to TRBD2. CDR1 and CDR2 from the germline V gene are MRHNA and SNTAGT. This CDR3 contains 15 residues. V lost 0 bases and J lost 3; bases outside the gene matches: 2. The CDR3 is CASSDSGEGYNEQFF. The CDR3 region has the DNA TGTGCCAGCAGTGACTCGGGGGAGGGCTACAATGAGCAGTTCTTC.

The chain uses TRBV7-8 and TRBJ2-3; D uncertain. This CDR3 region has 15 residues. Germline V gives CDR1 SGHVS, CDR2 FQNEAQ. Trimming shortened V by 7 bases and J by 0 bases, and 14 bases separated the two germline ends. The CDR3 loop is CASNSYTSSTDTQYF. The CDR3 DNA reads as TGTGCCAGCAACTCTTATACCTCTAGCACAGATACGCAGTATTTT.

J is TRBJ2-1 and V is TRBV29-1; 7 bases line up with TRBD2. Germline V gene sequence: CDR1 SQVTM, CDR2 ANQGSEA. The CDR3 runs 16 residues. V trimming: 2 bases; J trimming: 1 base; junction bases outside the gene matches: 8. Written as DNA, the CDR3 is TGCAGCGTTGAATCCCCGCTAGCGGAGTCCTACAATGAGCAGTTCTTC. Translation gives CSVESPLAESYNEQFF.

The CDR3 DNA reads TGTGCCAGCAGCTTTTCAGGGAGCAATCAGCCCCAGCATTTT. It yields the protein CASSFSGSNQPQHF. The chain employs TRBV5-4 and TRBJ1-5; D may be TRBD1 (5 bases). Germline CDR1 SGHNT, CDR2 YYREEE (reference sequence). The CDR3 has 14 amino acids. Trimming left V 2 bases short and J 1 base short, with 7 bases between.

The chain employs TRBV11-2 and TRBJ2-7; TRBD2 matches 7 bases. Losses at the gene ends were 5 bases for V and 3 bases for J; bases not matched to a gene: 4. The CDR3 contains 13 residues. The germline gives CDR1 SGHAT, CDR2 FQNNGV. The CDR3 DNA sequence: TGTGCCAGCAGCCAATGGGGGGGCTACGAGCAGTACTTC. It translates to CASSQWGGYEQYF.

V is TRBV9 and J is TRBJ2-3, with 9 positions matching TRBD2. V was pared by 3 bases and J by 4 bases, with 6 bases of the junction left unmatched. Germline CDR1 and CDR2: SGDLS and YYNGEE. The CDR3 extends over 15 amino acids. The CDR3 loop reads CASSGSGRRADTQYF. Written as DNA, the CDR3 is TGTGCCAGCAGCGGTAGCGGGAGACGGGCAGATACGCAGTATTTT.

The V and J genes are TRBV13 and TRBJ2-2; maybe TRBD2 (7 bases). Deletions cut 2 bases from V and 6 bases from J, with 25 bases between. This CDR3 region has 19 residues. CDR1 and CDR2 (germline): PRHDT, FYEKMQ (reference sequence). The CDR3 here is CASSLLPGRWRGGSGELFF. For the CDR3, the DNA is TGTGCCAGCAGCTTACTCCCCGGACGGTGGAGGGGGGGGTCCGGGGAGCTGTTTTTT.

A note on this clone: A much larger clone differs by one base, so this may be a read error. The chain joins TRBV7-9 to TRBJ2-2; D call uncertain. This CDR3 region has 12 residues. Germline CDR1 SEHNR, CDR2 FQNEAQ (reference sequence). This CDR3 is CSSSSNTGELFF. The CDR3 DNA is TGTTCCAGCAGCTCTAACACCGGGGAGCTGTTTTTT.

This chain connects TRBV27 to TRBJ2-3, with D perhaps matching TRBD2 (6 bases). The CDR3 consists of 15 residues. The germline gives CDR1 MNHEY, CDR2 SMNVEV (reference sequence). Trimming took off 2 bases at V and 6 bases at J, with 15 bases between the two ends. This chain's CDR3 is CASSLGGSSRDTQYF. CDR3 DNA: TGTGCCAGCAGTTTAGGAGGGTCTTCCCGGGATACGCAGTATTTT.

This chain uses TRBV9 with TRBJ1-1, with 7 bases aligning to TRBD1. This CDR3 has 14 residues. With V trimmed by 0 bases and J by 6 bases, 5 bases remained unmatched. CDR1 and CDR2 (germline): SGDLS, YYNGEE. DNA for the CDR3: TGTGCCAGCAGCGTAGGACAGGGCGGGGCTGAAGCTTTCTTT. It yields the protein CASSVGQGGAEAFF. The variable domain in full, completed from reference TRBV9 and TRBJ1-1, reads DSGVTQTPKHLITATGQRVTLRCSPRSGDLSVYWYQQSLDQGLQFLIQYYNGEERAKGNILERFSAQQFPDLHSELNLSSLELGDSALYFCASSVGQGGAEAFFGQGTRLTVV.

This clone was recorded a few times. The V and J genes are TRBV10-3 and TRBJ1-2; D is uncertain. Germline CDR1 and CDR2: ENHRY and SYGVKD. The CDR3 sequence is 11 residues long. Trimming took off 7 bases at V and 5 bases at J, with 8 bases between the two ends. CDR3 sequence reads: CAIKGGYGYTF. CDR3 DNA sequence: TGTGCCATCAAGGGAGGGTATGGCTACACCTTC.

The chain is built from TRBV7-9 and TRBJ2-3; TRBD2 might be the D (6 bases). The CDR3 is 14 amino acids. Trimming removed 10 bases at V and 0 bases at J, with 14 bases between. The germline V gene has CDR1 SEHNR and CDR2 FQNEAQ (reference sequence). The CDR3 sequence is CAMRRASSTDTQYF. CDR3 DNA: TGTGCCATGAGGAGGGCTAGCAGCACAGATACGCAGTATTTT.

This rearrangement joins TRBV13 to TRBJ2-7, with 10 nucleotides matching TRBD2. J was trimmed by 2 bases and V by 4 bases; bases with no gene match: 2. The CDR3 sequence is 14 residues long. Germline CDR1 is PRHDT and CDR2 is FYEKMQ (reference sequence). CDR3 nucleotides: TGTGCCAGCAGCTCCCTAGCGGGGGCCTACGAGCAGTACTTC. Translating it yields CASSSLAGAYEQYF.